The sequence of this TCR beta chain was determined in a study of blood T cell repertoires in COVID-19. Study as a whole: T cells, B-cell-depleted T cells, or PBMCs provided the cDNA or gDNA that served as material.

Per the original methods: Researchers report that nucleated cell counts were estimated from reference gene primer amplification. Clones were read by immunoSEQ multiplex PCR, and TCRdb kept only the in-frame ones, dropping some. The D gene and trimming were derived from the DNA, and the V and J assignments and clone size from that table. The sample includes about 230,000 clones, roughly nine tenths seen only once; the top ten take roughly 4%. All enrollees were roughly 18 to 100 years old and from fewer than 30 US areas. Categorization into cohorts depended on clinical history that participants reported. This clone was counted a single time. CDR1 and CDR2 (germline): SEHNR, FQNEAQ (reference sequence). V was cut by 2 bases and J by 8 bases, with 12 bases left in between. The CDR3 length is 14 residues.

The TCR originated in a young woman with acute COVID-19. Material: PBMCs or T cells enriched from blood (not recorded which). The rearrangement joins TRBV7-9 to TRBJ1-4; a weak D match, TRBD1 (5 bases). This CDR3 reads CASSLQGFGEKLFF. In nucleotides, the CDR3 is TGTGCCAGCAGCTTACAGGGTTTTGGAGAAAAACTGTTTTTT.